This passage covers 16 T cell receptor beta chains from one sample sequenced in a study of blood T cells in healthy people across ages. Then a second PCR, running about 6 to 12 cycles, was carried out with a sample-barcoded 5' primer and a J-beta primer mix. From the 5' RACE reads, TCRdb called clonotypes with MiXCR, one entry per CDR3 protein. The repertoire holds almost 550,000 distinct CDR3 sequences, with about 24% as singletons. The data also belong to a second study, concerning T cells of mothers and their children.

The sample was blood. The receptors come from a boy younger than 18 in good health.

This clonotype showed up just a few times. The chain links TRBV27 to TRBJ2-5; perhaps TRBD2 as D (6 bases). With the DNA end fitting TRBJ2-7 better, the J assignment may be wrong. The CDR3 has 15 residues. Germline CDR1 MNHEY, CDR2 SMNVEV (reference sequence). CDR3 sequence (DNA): TGTGCCAGCAGTTTATCAGGAGGGAATCCTTACGAGCAGTACTTC. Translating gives CASSLSGGNPYEQYF.

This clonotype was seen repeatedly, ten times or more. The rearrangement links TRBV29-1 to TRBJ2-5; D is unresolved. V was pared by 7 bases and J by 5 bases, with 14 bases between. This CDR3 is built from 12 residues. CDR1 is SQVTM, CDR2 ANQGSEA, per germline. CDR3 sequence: CSGVQVGETQYF. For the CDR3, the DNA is TGCAGCGGAGTTCAAGTTGGGGAGACCCAGTACTTC. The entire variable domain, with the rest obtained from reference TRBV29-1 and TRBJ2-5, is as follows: SAVISQKPSRDICQRGTSLTIQCQVDSQVTMMFWYRQQPGQSLTLIATANQGSEATYESGFVIDKFPISRPNLTFSTLTVSNMSPEDSSIYLCSGVQVGETQYFGPGTRLLVL.

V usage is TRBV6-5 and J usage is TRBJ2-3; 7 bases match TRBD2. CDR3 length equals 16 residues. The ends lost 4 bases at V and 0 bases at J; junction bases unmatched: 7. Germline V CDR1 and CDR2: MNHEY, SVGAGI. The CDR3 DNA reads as TGTGCCAGCAGTTCCATAGCGGGTAAAAGCACAGATACGCAGTATTTT. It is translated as CASSSIAGKSTDTQYF.

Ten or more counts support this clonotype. CDR3 amino acids: CASSLRGGADTQYF. CDR3 bases: TGTGCCAGCAGTTTGCGGGGGGGAGCAGATACGCAGTATTTT. V gene TRBV28 combines with J gene TRBJ2-3; TRBD2 matches 9 bases. V trimming: 3 bases; J trimming: 4 bases; junction bases outside the gene matches: 2. This CDR3 has 14 residues. From germline, CDR1 is MDHEN and CDR2 SYDVKM.

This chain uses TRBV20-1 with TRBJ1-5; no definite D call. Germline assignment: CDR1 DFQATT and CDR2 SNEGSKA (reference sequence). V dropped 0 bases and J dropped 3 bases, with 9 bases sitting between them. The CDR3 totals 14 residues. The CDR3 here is CSARDPKLNQPQHF. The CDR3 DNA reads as TGCAGTGCTAGAGATCCGAAGCTCAATCAGCCCCAGCATTTT.

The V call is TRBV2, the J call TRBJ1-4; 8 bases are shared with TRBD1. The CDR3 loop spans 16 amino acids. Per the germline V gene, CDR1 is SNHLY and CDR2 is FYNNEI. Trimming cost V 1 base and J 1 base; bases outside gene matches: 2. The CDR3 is CASSEGGTGTNEKLFF. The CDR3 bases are TGTGCCAGCAGTGAAGGGGGGACAGGAACTAATGAAAAACTGTTTTTT.

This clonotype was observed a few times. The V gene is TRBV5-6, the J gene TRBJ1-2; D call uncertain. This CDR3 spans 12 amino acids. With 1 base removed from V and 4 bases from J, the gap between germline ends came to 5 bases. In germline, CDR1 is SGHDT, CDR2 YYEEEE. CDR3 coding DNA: TGTGCCAGCAGCTTGAACAGCTATGGCTACACCTTC. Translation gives CASSLNSYGYTF.

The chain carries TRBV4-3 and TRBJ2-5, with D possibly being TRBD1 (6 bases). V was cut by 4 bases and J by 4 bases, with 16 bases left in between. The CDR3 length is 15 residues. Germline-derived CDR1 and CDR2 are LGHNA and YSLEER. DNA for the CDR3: TGCGCCAGCAGCCGAAATTATGGACAGTCAGAGACCCAGTACTTC. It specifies CASSRNYGQSETQYF.

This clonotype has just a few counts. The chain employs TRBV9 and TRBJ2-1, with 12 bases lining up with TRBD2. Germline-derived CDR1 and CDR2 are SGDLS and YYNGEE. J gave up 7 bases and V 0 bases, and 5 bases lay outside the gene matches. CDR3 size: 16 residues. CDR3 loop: CASSVGLAGGGNEQFF. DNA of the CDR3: TGTGCCAGCAGCGTAGGGCTAGCGGGGGGGGGAAATGAGCAGTTCTTC.

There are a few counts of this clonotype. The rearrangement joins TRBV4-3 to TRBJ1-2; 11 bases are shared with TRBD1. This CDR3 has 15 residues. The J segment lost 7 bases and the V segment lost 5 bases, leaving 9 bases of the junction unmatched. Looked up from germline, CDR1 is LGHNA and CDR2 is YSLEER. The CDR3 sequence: CASSTGTGGSSGYTF. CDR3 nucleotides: TGCGCCAGCAGCACAGGGACAGGGGGATCGAGTGGCTACACCTTC.

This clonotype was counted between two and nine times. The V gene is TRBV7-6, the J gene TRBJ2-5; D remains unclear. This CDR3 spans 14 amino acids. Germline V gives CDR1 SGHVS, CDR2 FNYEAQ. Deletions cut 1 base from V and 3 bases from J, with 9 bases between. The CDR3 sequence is CASSLVSVKETQYF. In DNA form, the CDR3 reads TGTGCCAGCAGCTTAGTAAGCGTGAAAGAGACCCAGTACTTC.

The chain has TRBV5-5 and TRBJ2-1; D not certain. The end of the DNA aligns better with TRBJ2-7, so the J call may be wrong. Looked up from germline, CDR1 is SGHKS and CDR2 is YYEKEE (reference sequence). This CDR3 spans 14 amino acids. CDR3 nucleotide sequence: TGTGCCAGCAGCCCAGGAACGCCTACCTACGAGCAGTACTTC. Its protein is CASSPGTPTYEQYF.

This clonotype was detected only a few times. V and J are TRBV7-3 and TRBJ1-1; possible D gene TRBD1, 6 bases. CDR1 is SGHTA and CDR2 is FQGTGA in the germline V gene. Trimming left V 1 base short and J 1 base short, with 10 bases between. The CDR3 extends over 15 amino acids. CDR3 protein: CASSLIGGGNTEAFF. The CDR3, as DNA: TGTGCCAGCAGCTTAATAGGGGGGGGGAACACTGAAGCTTTCTTT.

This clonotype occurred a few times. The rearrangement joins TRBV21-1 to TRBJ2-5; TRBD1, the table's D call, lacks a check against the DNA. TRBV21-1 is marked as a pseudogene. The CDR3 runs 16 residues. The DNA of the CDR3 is TGTGCCAGCAGCACAAAGACAGGGACTACCGAAGAGACCCAGTACTTC. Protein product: CASSTKTGTTEETQYF.

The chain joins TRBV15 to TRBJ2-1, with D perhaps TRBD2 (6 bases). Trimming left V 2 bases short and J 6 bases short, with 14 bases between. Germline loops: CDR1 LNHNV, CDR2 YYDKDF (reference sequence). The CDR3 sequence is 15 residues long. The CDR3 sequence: CATSRRTAGFNEQFF. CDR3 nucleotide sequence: TGTGCCACCAGCAGACGGACGGCGGGGTTCAATGAGCAGTTCTTC.

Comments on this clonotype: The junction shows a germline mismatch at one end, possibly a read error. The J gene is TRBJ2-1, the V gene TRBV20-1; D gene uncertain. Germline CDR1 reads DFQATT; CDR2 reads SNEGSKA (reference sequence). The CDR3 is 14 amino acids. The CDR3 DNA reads TGCAGTGTTTTACCGTCGGAGAGGCGAAATGAACAGTTCTTC. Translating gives CSVLPSERRNEQFF.